Sequencing of this T cell receptor beta chain was carried out in a study of CD8 T cells in ankylosing spondylitis. Preparation of TCR beta libraries was done by quantitative 5'-RACE with molecular barcodes. TCRdb processed the 5' RACE reads anew with MiXCR; each CDR3 protein has one entry. In the table there are roughly 170,000 distinct CDR3 sequences, 9.5% to 10% of which are singletons. After removal of 0 bases from V and 3 bases from J, the junction contained 5 bases not matched to a gene. This CDR3 has 15 residues. CDR1 and CDR2 from the germline V gene are KGHSH and LQKENI. Material: blood, either unsorted or a sorted T cell fraction (not recorded which). This receptor was taken from a female donor with ankylosing spondylitis or in good health (not recorded which). The chain couples TRBV18 to TRBJ2-7; 7 bases agree with TRBD2. DNA of the CDR3: TGTGCCAGCTCACCACCGGCGGGAGTCCTCTACGAGCAGTACTTC. Protein product: CASSPPAGVLYEQYF.